Presented here are 15 T cell receptor beta chains from one specimen sequenced in a study of cytomegalovirus exposure and HLA in healthy donors (dated 2017 in TCRdb). The library was made by the immunoSEQ multiplex PCR assay. In its TCRdb copy, this immuneACCESS table keeps in-frame sequences only and misses some clones. Where compared with another copy, unresolved V genes explain less than half of these, and the others have no known cause. Present in this sample are 150,000 to 200,000 clones, around 96% of which were seen just once. Of the sample, under 0.9% falls within the top ten clones. The material sequenced was PBMCs. Receptor source: a woman younger than 30 in good health and CMV-seronegative.

CDR3 residues: CAGDGRRLYEQYF. The CDR3 nucleotides are TGTGCCGGGGACGGGAGGAGGTTGTACGAGCAGTACTTC. V gene TRBV19 combines with J gene TRBJ2-7; TRBD2 agrees at 7 bases. The CDR3 is 13 residues long. V lost 11 bases and J lost 4; bases outside the gene matches: 11. Germline values: CDR1 LNHDA, CDR2 SQIVND (reference sequence).

V and J are TRBV7-9 and TRBJ2-1, with 7 positions matching TRBD2. With 5 bases clipped from V and 5 bases from J, the junction kept 6 bases outside the gene matches. This CDR3 is built from 14 residues. Germline V gene data show CDR1 as SEHNR and CDR2 as FQNEAQ (reference sequence). CDR3 amino acids: CASSRPGLNNEQFF. Here the CDR3 DNA reads TGTGCCAGCAGCAGACCGGGACTAAACAATGAGCAGTTCTTC.

This clone was recorded once. The rearrangement links TRBV7-9 to TRBJ1-2; D uncertain. Germline assignment: CDR1 SEHNR and CDR2 FQNEAQ (reference sequence). This CDR3 contains 14 residues. V shed 1 base and J shed 3 bases, with 9 bases lying between them. The CDR3 region has the DNA TGTGCCAGCAGCTTAGAACTATTAGACTATGGCTACACCTTC. This translates into CASSLELLDYGYTF.

DNA of the CDR3: TGCGCCAGCAGCTCAACCGGGACAGGGGGGATGAACACTGAAGCTTTCTTT. Protein: CASSSTGTGGMNTEAFF. The rearrangement joins TRBV5-1 to TRBJ1-1; 11 bases are shared with TRBD1. V shed 3 bases and J 0 bases; nucleotides not matched to a gene: 7. This CDR3 comprises 17 residues. Per germline, CDR1 SGHRS and CDR2 YFSETQ.

This clone was seen just once. This chain joins TRBV6-5 and TRBJ1-2; D uncertain. From germline, CDR1 is MNHEY and CDR2 SVGAGI. The CDR3 totals 10 residues. Trimming removed 5 bases at V and 7 bases at J, with 5 bases between. CDR3 nucleotide sequence: TGTGCCAGCAGTGAACTTGGCTACACCTTC. It yields the protein CASSELGYTF.

This chain connects TRBV5-1 to TRBJ2-7; D might be TRBD2 (7 bases). Germline assignment: CDR1 SGHRS and CDR2 YFSETQ. Trimming took 0 bases from V and 2 from J, leaving 12 bases between them. The CDR3 is made up of 15 amino acids. The CDR3 protein is CASSLDGGPAYEQYF. For the CDR3, the DNA is TGCGCCAGCAGCTTGGACGGGGGGCCGGCCTACGAGCAGTACTTC.

This rearrangement joins TRBV15 to TRBJ1-3; D is unresolved. The CDR3 loop spans 15 amino acids. Trimming took off 1 base at V and 2 bases at J, with 9 bases between the two ends. Germline values: CDR1 LNHNV, CDR2 YYDKDF (reference sequence). Here the CDR3 DNA reads TGTGCCACCAGCAGAGTGTCAGGTACTGGAAACACCATATATTTT. This gives the protein CATSRVSGTGNTIYF.

This clone was counted a few times. The V call is TRBV6-5, the J call TRBJ1-2; possibly TRBD1 for D (6 bases). Trimming pared 6 bases from V and 8 bases from J, leaving 16 bases between. The germline CDR1 and CDR2 sequences are MNHEY and SVGAGI. The CDR3 has 13 residues. The CDR3 DNA reads as TGTGCCAGCAGCCCCGGCAGGGGCCCCGGCTACACCTTC. This translates into CASSPGRGPGYTF.

The CDR3 DNA reads as TGTGCCTGGAGTTTAGCGGGTTGGGCGAACAATGAGCAGTTCTTC. It codes for CAWSLAGWANNEQFF. The rearrangement links TRBV30 to TRBJ2-1; 7 bases agree with TRBD2. Germline V gene lookup returns CDR1 GTSNPN and CDR2 SVGIG (reference sequence). J gave up 5 bases and V 2 bases, and 9 bases lay outside the gene matches. The CDR3 consists of 15 residues.

This clone showed up just once. The chain employs TRBV9 and TRBJ2-1; TRBD2 agrees at 8 bases. The junction had 12 bases not matched to a gene; V was cut back by 0 bases and J by 4 bases. The V gene's germline CDR1 is SGDLS and CDR2 YYNGEE. This CDR3 contains 18 residues. CDR3 sequence reads: CASSVVTGGGPLYNEQFF. As DNA, the CDR3 is TGTGCCAGCAGCGTAGTTACTGGCGGGGGGCCACTATACAATGAGCAGTTCTTC.

This chain joins TRBV5-1 and TRBJ1-2, with D uncertain. In germline, CDR1 is SGHRS, CDR2 YFSETQ. The CDR3 consists of 15 residues. Between the trimmed V and J ends, which lost 0 bases and 4 bases, there was a span of 13 bases. The CDR3 sequence: CASSLATDSTYGYTF. CDR3 coding DNA: TGCGCCAGCAGCTTGGCCACAGATTCCACCTATGGCTACACCTTC.

The genes are TRBV19 and TRBJ2-2, with 8 bases matching TRBD1. The germline V gene has CDR1 LNHDA and CDR2 SQIVND (reference sequence). Trimming removed 4 bases from V and 8 bases from J; junction bases left unmatched: 3. The CDR3 runs to 13 residues. The CDR3 reads CASSRDRTGELFF. The CDR3 coding sequence is TGTGCCAGTAGTAGGGACAGGACGGGGGAGCTGTTTTTT.

The chain carries TRBV4-1 and TRBJ2-3; perhaps TRBD2 as D (6 bases). This CDR3 has 17 amino acids. The V gene's germline CDR1 is MGHRA and CDR2 YSYEKL. V was shortened by 3 bases and J by 2 bases, with 18 bases between the two germline ends. The CDR3 protein is CASSHYSGSRVTDTQYF. The CDR3 nucleotides read TGCGCCAGCAGCCATTATAGCGGTTCGAGAGTCACAGATACGCAGTATTTT.

This chain uses TRBV11-3 with TRBJ2-1, with TRBD2 matching over 12 bases. After removal of 5 bases from V and 5 bases from J, the junction contained 7 bases not matched to a gene. Germline V gives CDR1 SGHNT, CDR2 YENEEA. The CDR3 length is 16 residues. This chain's CDR3 is CASSQRTSGTNNEQFF. The CDR3 DNA follows: TGTGCCAGCAGCCAACGGACTAGCGGGACGAACAATGAGCAGTTCTTC.

The V gene is TRBV18, the J gene TRBJ1-3; D perhaps matches TRBD1 (6 bases). V lost 3 bases, J lost 0 bases, and 12 bases lay in between. Germline values: CDR1 KGHSH, CDR2 LQKENI. The CDR3 is made up of 16 amino acids. The CDR3: CASSPGGASSGNTIYF. The CDR3 nucleotides read TGTGCCAGCTCACCGGGGGGGGCGAGCTCTGGAAACACCATATATTTT.